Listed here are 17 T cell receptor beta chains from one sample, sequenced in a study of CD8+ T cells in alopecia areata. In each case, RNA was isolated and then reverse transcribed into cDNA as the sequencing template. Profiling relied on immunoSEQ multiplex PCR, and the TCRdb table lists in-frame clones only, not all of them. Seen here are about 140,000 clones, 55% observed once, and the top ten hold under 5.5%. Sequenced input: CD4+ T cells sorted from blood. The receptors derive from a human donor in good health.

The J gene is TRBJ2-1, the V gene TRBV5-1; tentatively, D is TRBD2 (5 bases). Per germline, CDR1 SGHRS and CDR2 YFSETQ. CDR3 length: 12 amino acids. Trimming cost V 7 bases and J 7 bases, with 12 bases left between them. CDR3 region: CASGPGGNEQFF. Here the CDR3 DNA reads TGCGCCAGCGGCCCGGGCGGGAATGAGCAGTTCTTC.

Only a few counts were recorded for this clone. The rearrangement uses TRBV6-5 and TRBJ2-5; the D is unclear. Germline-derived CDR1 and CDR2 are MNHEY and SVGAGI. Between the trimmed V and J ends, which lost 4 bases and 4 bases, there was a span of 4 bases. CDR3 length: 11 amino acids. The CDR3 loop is CASSFRETQYF. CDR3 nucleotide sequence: TGTGCCAGCAGTTTTCGAGAGACCCAGTACTTC.

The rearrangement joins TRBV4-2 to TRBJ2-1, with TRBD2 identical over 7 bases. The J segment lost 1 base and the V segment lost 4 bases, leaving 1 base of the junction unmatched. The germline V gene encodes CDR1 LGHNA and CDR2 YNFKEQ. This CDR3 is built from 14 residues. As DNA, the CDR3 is TGTGCCAGCAGCCCTAGCGGTTCCTACAATGAGCAGTTCTTC. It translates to CASSPSGSYNEQFF.

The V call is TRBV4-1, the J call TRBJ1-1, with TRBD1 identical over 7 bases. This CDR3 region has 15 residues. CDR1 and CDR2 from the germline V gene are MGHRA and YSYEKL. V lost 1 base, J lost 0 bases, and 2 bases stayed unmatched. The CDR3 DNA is TGCGCCAGCAGCCAAGGACAGGGCCTGAACACTGAAGCTTTCTTT. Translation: CASSQGQGLNTEAFF.

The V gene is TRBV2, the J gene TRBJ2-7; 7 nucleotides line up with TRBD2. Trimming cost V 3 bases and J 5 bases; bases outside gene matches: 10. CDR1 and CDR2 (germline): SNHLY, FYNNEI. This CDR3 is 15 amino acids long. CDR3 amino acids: CASSDRYSGNDEQYF. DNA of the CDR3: TGTGCCAGCAGTGATCGGTACAGCGGGAATGACGAGCAGTACTTC.

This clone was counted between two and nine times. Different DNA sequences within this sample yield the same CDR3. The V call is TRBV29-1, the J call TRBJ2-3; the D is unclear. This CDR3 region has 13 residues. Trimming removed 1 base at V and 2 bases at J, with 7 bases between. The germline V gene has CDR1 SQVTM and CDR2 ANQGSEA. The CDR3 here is CSVEGRFTDTQYF. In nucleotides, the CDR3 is TGCAGCGTTGAAGGTCGATTCACAGATACGCAGTATTTT.

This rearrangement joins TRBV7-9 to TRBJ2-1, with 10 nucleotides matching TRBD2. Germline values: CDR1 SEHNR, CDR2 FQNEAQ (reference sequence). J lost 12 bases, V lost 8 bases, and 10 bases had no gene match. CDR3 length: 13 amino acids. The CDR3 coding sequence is TGTGCCAGCGGTGGGCGGACTAGCGGATTGCAGTTCTTC. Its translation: CASGGRTSGLQFF.

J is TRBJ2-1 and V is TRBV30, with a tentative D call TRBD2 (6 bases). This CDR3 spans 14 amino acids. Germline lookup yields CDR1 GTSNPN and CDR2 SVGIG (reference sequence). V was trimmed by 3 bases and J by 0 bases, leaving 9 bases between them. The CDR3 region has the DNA TGTGCCTGGAGCGCGGGGAGCTCCTACAATGAGCAGTTCTTC. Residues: CAWSAGSSYNEQFF.

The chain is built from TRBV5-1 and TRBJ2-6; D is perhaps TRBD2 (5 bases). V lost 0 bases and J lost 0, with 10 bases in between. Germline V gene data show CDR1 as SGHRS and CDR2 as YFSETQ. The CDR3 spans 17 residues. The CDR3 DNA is TGCGCCAGCAGCTTGGGATCGGGGTTCTCTGGGGCCAACGTCCTGACTTTC. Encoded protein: CASSLGSGFSGANVLTF.

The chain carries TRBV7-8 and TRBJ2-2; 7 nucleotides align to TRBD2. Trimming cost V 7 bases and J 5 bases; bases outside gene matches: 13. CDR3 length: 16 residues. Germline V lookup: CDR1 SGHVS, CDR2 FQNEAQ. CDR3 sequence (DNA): TGTGCCAGCATCCTGACTAGCCTGACGCGTACCGGGGAGCTGTTTTTT. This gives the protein CASILTSLTRTGELFF.

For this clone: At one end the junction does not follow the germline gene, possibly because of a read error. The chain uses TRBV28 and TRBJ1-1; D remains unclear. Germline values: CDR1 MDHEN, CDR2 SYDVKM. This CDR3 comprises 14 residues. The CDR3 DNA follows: TGTGCCAGCAGTTTATATCCCGGGAACGCTGAAGCTTTCTTT. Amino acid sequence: CASSLYPGNAEAFF.

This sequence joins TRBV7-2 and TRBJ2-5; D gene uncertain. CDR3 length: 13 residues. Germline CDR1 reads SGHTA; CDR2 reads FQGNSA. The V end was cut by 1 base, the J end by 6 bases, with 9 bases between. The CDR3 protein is CASSLDRLQTQYF. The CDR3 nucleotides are TGTGCCAGCAGCTTAGACCGTCTGCAGACCCAGTACTTC.

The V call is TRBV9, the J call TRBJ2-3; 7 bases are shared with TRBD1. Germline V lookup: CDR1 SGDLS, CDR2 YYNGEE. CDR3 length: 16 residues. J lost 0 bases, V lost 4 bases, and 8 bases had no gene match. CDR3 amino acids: CASSIAGTASTDTQYF. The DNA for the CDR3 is TGTGCCAGCAGCATCGCCGGGACAGCTAGCACAGATACGCAGTATTTT.

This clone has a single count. This CDR3 reads CAWSWQRYGYTF. Written as DNA, the CDR3 is TGTGCCTGGAGCTGGCAGCGCTATGGCTACACCTTC. The chain combines TRBV30 with TRBJ1-2; D call uncertain. Germline assignment: CDR1 GTSNPN and CDR2 SVGIG (reference sequence). CDR3 length equals 12 residues. Trimming cost V 3 bases and J 4 bases, with 9 bases left between them.

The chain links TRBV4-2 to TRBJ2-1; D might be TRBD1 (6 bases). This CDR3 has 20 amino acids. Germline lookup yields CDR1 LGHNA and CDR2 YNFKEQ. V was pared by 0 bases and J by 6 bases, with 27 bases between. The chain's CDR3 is CASSQDRGFSVRKGGNEQFF. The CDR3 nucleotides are TGTGCCAGCAGCCAAGATAGGGGGTTTAGCGTGCGGAAAGGTGGCAATGAGCAGTTCTTC.

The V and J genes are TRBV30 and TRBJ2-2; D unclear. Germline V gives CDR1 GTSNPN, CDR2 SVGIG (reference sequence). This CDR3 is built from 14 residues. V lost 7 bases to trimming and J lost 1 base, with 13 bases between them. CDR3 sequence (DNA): TGTGCCTCCAGAGCCGCACGGAACACCGGGGAGCTGTTTTTT. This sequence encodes CASRAARNTGELFF.

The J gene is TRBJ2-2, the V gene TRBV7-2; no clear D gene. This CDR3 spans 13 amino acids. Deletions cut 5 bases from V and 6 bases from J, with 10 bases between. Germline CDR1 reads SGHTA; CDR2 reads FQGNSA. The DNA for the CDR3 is TGTGCCAGCAGCCCTCACGTCCCCGGGGAGCTGTTTTTT. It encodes CASSPHVPGELFF.